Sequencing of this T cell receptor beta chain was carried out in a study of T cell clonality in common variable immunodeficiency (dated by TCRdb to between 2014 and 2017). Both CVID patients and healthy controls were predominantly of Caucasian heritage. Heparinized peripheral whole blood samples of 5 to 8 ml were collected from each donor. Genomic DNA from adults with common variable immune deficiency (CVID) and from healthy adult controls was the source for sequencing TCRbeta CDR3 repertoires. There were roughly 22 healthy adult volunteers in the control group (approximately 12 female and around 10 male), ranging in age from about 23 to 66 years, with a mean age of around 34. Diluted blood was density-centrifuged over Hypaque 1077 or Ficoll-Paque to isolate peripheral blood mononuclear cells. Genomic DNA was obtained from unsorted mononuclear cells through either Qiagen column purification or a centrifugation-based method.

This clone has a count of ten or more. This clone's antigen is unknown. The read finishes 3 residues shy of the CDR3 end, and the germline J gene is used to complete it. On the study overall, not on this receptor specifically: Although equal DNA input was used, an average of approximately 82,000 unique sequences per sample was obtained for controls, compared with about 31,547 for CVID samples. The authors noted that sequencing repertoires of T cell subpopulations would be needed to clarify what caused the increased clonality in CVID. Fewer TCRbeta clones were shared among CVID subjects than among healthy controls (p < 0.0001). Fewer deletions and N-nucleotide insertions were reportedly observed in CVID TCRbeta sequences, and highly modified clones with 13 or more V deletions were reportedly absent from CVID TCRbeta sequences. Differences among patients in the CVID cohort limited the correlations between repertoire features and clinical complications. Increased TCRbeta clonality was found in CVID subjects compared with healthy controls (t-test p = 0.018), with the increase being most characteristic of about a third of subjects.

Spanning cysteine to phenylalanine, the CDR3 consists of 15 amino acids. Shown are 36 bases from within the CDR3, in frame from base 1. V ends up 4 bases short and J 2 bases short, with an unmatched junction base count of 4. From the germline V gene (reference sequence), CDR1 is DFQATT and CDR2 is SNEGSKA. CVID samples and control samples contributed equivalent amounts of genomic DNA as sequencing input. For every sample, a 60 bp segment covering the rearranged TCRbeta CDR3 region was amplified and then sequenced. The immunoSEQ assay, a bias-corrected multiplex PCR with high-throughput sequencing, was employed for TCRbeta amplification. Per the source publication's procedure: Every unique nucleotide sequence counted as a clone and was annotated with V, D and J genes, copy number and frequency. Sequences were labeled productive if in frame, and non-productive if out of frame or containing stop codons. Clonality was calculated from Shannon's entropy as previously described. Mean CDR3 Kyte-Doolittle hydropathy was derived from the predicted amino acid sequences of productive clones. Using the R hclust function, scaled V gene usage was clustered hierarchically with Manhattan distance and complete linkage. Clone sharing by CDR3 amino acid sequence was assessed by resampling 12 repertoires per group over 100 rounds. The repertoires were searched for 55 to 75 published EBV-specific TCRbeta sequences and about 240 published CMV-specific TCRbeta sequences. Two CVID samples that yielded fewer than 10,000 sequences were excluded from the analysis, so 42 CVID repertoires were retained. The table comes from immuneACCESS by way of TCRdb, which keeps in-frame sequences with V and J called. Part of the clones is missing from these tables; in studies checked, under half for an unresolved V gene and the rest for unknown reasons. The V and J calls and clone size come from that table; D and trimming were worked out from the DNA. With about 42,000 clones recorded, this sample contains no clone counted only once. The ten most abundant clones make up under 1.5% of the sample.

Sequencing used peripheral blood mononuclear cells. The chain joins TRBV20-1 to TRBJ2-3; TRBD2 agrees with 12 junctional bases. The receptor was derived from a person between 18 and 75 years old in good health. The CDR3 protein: CSAIRTSGNTDTQYF. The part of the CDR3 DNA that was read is TGCAGTGCTATCCGGACTAGCGGGAACACAGATACG.